A single sample gave rise to the 21 T cell receptor beta chains below, sequenced in a study of CXCR3-negative and CXCR3-positive naive CD8 T cells. It was by 5' RACE with UMI labels that the TRB cDNA libraries were prepared. TCRdb reprocessed the 5' RACE reads and keeps a single row for each CDR3 protein, giving no DNA. This sample carries tens of thousands of distinct CDR3 sequences, with approximately 0.6% going to the ten biggest clones. The antigens for these receptors are not known. Study-level results: Greater hydrophobicity was found in TRB CDR3s of CXCR3-positive naive cells than of CXCR3-negative naive cells.

Sequencing was performed on naive CXCR3+ CD8+ T cells from blood. Specified subset: CD45RO-CCR7+CD27+CD95- naive CD8+ T cells expressing CXCR3 (TNR3+). These receptors all stem from a human donor in good health. Some clones in this sample may be carry-over from other donors' samples.

This rearrangement joins TRBV27 to TRBJ2-2; the D call from TCRdb, TRBD1, cannot be confirmed without DNA. Germline CDR1 and CDR2: MNHEY and SMNVEV (reference sequence). The CDR3 is 15 amino acids. The CDR3 is CASSLSPDRAGELFF.

The V gene is TRBV4-3, the J gene TRBJ1-1; TCRdb gives TRBD1 as the D gene, but with no DNA this cannot be confirmed. Germline CDR1 is LGHNA and CDR2 is YSLEER. The CDR3 has 14 amino acids. The chain's CDR3 is CASSQDRGRFEAFF.

The rearrangement uses TRBV14 and TRBJ2-5; without DNA, the TCRdb call of TRBD1 cannot be checked. The V gene's germline CDR1 is SGHDN and CDR2 FVKESK. This CDR3 is built from 15 residues. The CDR3 is CASSRGTRRQETQYF.

The rearrangement joins TRBV20-1 to TRBJ2-7; TCRdb proposes TRBD2, but this gene call is untestable without DNA. The CDR3 sequence is 15 residues long. The germline gives CDR1 DFQATT, CDR2 SNEGSKA (reference sequence). CDR3: CSAPPLAGENYEQYF.

V and J are TRBV3-1 and TRBJ2-7; TCRdb's D call, TRBD1, is unchecked because there is no DNA. Germline V gene data show CDR1 as LGHDT and CDR2 as YNNKEL (reference sequence). This CDR3 region has 12 residues. CDR3 sequence reads: CASSQETGEQYF.

J is TRBJ2-1 and V is TRBV28; with no DNA, the TCRdb D assignment of TRBD2 cannot be verified. The CDR3 has 15 amino acids. Germline values: CDR1 MDHEN, CDR2 SYDVKM. The CDR3 region is CASSSSEKAYNEQFF.

The genes are TRBV29-1 and TRBJ2-2; TCRdb indicates TRBD1, and absent DNA this call remains unverified. The length of the CDR3 is 16 residues. Per the germline V gene, CDR1 is SQVTM and CDR2 is ANQGSEA. CDR3 loop: CSVEPADRPGTGELFF.

The rearrangement uses TRBV28 and TRBJ2-5. This CDR3 contains 14 residues. Germline CDR1 and CDR2: MDHEN and SYDVKM. The CDR3 here is CASSFLNWGETQYF.

This chain joins TRBV7-3 and TRBJ2-1; TCRdb gives TRBD1 as the D gene, but with no DNA this cannot be confirmed. CDR1 is SGHTA and CDR2 is FQGTGA in the germline V gene. The CDR3 is 13 residues long. CDR3 loop: CASSLSPGSEQFF.

The chain is built from TRBV29-1 and TRBJ1-2. This CDR3 has 13 amino acids. Germline CDR1 is SQVTM and CDR2 is ANQGSEA. CDR3 in amino acids: CSVFEDGTYGYTF.

This sequence joins TRBV13 and TRBJ2-2. CDR1 and CDR2 from the germline V gene are PRHDT and FYEKMQ (reference sequence). CDR3 length: 16 residues. The CDR3 loop reads CASSTPAWTATGELFF.

The rearrangement links TRBV5-1 to TRBJ2-7; TCRdb outputs TRBD1, but without DNA this stays unchecked. The germline V gene encodes CDR1 SGHRS and CDR2 YFSETQ. The CDR3 length is 15 residues. CDR3: CASREPGQGMSEQYF.

The chain uses TRBV2 and TRBJ2-4; TCRdb lists TRBD1, though no DNA is available to test this call. The CDR3 length is 15 residues. Germline assignment: CDR1 SNHLY and CDR2 FYNNEI. The CDR3 sequence is CASIGGGQADVIQYF.

The V and J genes are TRBV18 and TRBJ2-2. Germline V lookup: CDR1 KGHSH, CDR2 LQKENI. This CDR3 contains 16 residues. The CDR3 protein is CASSPPVGSGTGELFF.

The chain employs TRBV5-4 and TRBJ2-1; the D gene TCRdb calls, TRBD1, cannot be checked with no DNA. Germline loops: CDR1 SGHNT, CDR2 YYREEE (reference sequence). The CDR3 extends over 14 amino acids. The CDR3 sequence is CASSLVDRGYEQFF.

CDR3 region: CASSLGKPYNEQFF. V usage is TRBV28 and J usage is TRBJ2-1. This CDR3 comprises 14 residues. The germline V gene encodes CDR1 MDHEN and CDR2 SYDVKM. The variable domain in full, completed from reference TRBV28 and TRBJ2-1, reads DVKVTQSSRYLVKRTGEKVFLECVQDMDHENMFWYRQDPGLGLRLIYFSYDVKMKEKGDIPEGYSVSREKKERFSLILESASTNQTSMYLCASSLGKPYNEQFFGPGTRLTVL.

The chain combines TRBV6-2 or TRBV6-3 with TRBJ2-4; TCRdb's assignment of TRBD1 cannot be checked, as there is no DNA. Germline lookup yields CDR1 MNHEY and CDR2 SVGEGT. There are 13 residues in the CDR3. CDR3 in amino acids: CASSPPFQNIQYF.

V usage is TRBV28 and J usage is TRBJ2-2. The CDR3 has 14 residues. Germline values: CDR1 MDHEN, CDR2 SYDVKM. Here the CDR3 reads CASSLTGNTGELFF.

The V and J genes are TRBV5-1 and TRBJ2-1; TCRdb proposes TRBD2, but this gene call is untestable without DNA. CDR1 and CDR2 (germline): SGHRS, YFSETQ. The CDR3 runs 17 residues. This chain's CDR3 is CASSPRTSGSRGDEQFF.

V is TRBV19 and J is TRBJ2-1; TCRdb indicates TRBD2, and absent DNA this call remains unverified. Per germline, CDR1 LNHDA and CDR2 SQIVND (reference sequence). The CDR3 is 17 amino acids. The CDR3 here is CASSSFPATSGNNEQFF.

This chain connects TRBV7-6 to TRBJ2-7; without DNA, the TCRdb call of TRBD2 cannot be checked. CDR3 length: 15 residues. Germline CDR1 reads SGHVS; CDR2 reads FNYEAQ. CDR3 sequence reads: CASSPSTSGVYEQYF.